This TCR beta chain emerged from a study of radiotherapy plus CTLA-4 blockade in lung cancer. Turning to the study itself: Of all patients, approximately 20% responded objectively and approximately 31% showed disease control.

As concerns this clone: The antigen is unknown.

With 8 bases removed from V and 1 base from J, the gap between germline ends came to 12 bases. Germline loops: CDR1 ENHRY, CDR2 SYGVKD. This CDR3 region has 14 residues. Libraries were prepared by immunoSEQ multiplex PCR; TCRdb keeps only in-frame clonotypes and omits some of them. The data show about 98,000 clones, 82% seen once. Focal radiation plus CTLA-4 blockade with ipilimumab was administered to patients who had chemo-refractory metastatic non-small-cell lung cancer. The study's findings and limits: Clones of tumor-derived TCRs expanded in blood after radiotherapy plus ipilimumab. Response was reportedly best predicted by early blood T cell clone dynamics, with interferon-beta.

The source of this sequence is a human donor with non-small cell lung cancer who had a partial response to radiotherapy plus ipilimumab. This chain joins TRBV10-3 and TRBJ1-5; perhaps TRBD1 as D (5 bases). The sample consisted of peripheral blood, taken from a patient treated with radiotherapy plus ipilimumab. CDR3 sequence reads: CAIDQGLSNQPQHF. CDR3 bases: TGTGCCATCGACCAGGGTTTAAGCAATCAGCCCCAGCATTTT.